The present TCR beta chain was sequenced within a study of T cell changes during pregnancy in multiple sclerosis. Produced via immunoSEQ multiplex PCR; TCRdb's table is partial and in-frame only. Seen here are roughly 15,000 clones, approximately 86% observed once, and the top ten hold 15% to 20%. The TCR sequence derives from a female donor with multiple sclerosis, enrolled in a pregnancy study. The starting material was CD8+ T cells from peripheral blood mononuclear cells, obtained in the first trimester of pregnancy.

CDR3 coding DNA: TGTGCCATCAGGATCTTTAGCCGGGGGGTTCCCAGCTCCTACGAGCAGTACTTC. Protein product: CAIRIFSRGVPSSYEQYF. The V gene is TRBV10-3, the J gene TRBJ2-7, with TRBD2 matching 7 bases. V was clipped by 6 bases and J by 0 bases; unmatched bases: 17. CDR3 length: 18 residues. The germline V gene has CDR1 ENHRY and CDR2 SYGVKD.